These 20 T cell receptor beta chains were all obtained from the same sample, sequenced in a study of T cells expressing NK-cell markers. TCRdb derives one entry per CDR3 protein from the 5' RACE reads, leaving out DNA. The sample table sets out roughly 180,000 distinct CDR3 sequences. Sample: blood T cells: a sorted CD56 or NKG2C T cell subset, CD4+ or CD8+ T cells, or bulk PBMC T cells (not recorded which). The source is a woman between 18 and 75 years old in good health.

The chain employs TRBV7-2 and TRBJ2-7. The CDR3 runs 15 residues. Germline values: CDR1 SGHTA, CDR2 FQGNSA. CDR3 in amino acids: CASSPRGSEAYEQYF.

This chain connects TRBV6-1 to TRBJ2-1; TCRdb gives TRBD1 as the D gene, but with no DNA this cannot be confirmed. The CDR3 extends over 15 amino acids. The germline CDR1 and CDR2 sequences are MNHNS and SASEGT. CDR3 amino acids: CASSENNPRWGEQFF.

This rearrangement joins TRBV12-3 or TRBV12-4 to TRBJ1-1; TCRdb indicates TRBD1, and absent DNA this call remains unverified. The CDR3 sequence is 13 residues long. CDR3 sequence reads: CASRNADRQWAFF.

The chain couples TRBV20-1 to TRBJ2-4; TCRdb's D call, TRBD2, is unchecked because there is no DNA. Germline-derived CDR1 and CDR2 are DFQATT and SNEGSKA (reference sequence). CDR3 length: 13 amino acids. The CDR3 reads CSAPPDTTTIQYF.

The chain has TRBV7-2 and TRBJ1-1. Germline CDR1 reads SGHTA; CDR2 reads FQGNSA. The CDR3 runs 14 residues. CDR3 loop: CASSLNPHSTEAFF.

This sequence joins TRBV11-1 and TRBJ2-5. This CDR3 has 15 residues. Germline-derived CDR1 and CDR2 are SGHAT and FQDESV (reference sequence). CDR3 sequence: CASSLAPIGQETQYF.

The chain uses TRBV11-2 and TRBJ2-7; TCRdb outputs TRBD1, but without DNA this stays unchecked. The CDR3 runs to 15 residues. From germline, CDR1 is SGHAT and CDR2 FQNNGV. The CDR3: CASTLGTGRRNEQYF. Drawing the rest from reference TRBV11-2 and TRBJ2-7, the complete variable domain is EAGVAQSPRYKIIEKRQSVAFWCNPISGHATLYWYQQILGQGPKLLIQFQNNGVVDDSQLPKDRFSAERLKGVDSTLKIQPAKLEDSAVYLCASTLGTGRRNEQYFGPGTRLTVT.

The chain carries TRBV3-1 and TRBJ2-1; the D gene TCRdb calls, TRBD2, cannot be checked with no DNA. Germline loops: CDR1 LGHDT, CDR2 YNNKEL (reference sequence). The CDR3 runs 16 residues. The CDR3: CASSQDGIPGTVRQFF.

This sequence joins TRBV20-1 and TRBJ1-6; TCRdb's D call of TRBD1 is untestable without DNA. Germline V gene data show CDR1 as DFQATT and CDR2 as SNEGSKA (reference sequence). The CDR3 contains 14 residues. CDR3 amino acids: CSARKGQAFSPLHF.

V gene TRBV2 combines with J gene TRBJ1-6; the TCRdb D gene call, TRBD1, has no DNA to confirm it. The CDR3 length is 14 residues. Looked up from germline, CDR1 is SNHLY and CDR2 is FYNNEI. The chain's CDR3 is CASRVRGSNSPLHF.

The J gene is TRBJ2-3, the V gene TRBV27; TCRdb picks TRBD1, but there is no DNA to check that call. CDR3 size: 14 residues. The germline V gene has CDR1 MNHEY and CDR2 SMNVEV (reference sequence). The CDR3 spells CASAGTGSTDTQYF.

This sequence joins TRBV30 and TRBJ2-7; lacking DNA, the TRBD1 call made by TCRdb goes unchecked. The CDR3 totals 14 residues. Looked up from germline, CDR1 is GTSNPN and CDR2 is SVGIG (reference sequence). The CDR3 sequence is CAWRATGQTYEQYF. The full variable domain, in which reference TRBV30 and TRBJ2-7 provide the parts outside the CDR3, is SQTIHQWPATLVQPVGSPLSLECTVEGTSNPNLYWYRQAAGRGLQLLFYSVGIGQISSEVPQNLSASRPQDRQFILSSKKLLLSDSGFYLCAWRATGQTYEQYFGPGTRLTVT.

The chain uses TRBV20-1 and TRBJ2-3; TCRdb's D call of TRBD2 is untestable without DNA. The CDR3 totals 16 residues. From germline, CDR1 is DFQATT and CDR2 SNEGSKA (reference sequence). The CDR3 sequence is CSATNGLAGGIDTQYF.

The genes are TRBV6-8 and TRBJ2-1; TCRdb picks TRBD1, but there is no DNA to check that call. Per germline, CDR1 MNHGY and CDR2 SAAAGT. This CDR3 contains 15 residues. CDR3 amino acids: CASSRAPSALNEQFF.

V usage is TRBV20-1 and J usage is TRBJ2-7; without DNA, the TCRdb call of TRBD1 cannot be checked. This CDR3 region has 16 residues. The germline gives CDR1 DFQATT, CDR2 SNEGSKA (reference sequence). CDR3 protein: CSARDPDSGSTYEQYF.

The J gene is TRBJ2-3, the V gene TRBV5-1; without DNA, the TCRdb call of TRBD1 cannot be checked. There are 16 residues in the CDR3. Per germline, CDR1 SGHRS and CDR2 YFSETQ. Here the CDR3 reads CASSRTGTGVADTQYF.

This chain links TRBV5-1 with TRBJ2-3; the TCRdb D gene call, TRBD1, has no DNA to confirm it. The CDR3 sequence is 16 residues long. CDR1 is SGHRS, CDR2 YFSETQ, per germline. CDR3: CASSLAAGAWPDTQYF.

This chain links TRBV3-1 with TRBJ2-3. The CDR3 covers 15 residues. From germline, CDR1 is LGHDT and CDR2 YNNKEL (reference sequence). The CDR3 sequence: CASSPWGLDTDTQYF.

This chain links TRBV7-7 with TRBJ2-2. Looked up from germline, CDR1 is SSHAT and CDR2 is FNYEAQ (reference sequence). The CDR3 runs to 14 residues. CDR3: CASSLARSTGELFF.

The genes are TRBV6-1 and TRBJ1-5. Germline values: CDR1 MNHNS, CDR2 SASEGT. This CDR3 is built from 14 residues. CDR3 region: CASSGGTSNQPQHF.